The source of this T cell receptor (beta chain) is a study of T cells in Graves' hyperthyroidism and ophthalmopathy. Background on the study: Peripheral blood was acquired at first diagnosis, ahead of any therapy whatsoever.

This clonotype has a handful of counts. The antigen is unknown. Findings of the study overall: Blood also carried most thyroid clonotypes expanded above 0.001.

This CDR3 region has 15 residues. The germline V and J ends were trimmed by 6 bases and 4 bases, with 18 bases remaining between them. RNA transcripts yielded amplified TCR beta CDR3 regions. Using the HTBI primer set, a first-round RT-PCR was run on the TCR CDR3. TCRdb recomputed calls from the multiplex PCR reads with MiXCR, one row per CDR3 protein. The sample shows about 360,000 distinct CDR3 sequences, 13% of them seen only once. The TCR sequence derives from a woman between 18 and 29 years old with Graves' hyperthyroidism. The chain is built from TRBV12-3 or TRBV12-4 and TRBJ2-5, with D possibly matching TRBD1 (6 bases). Sequencing was carried out using blood. The CDR3, as DNA: TGTGCCAGCAGCCCAACTAGACAGGACCGAGAGACCCAGTACTTC. This codes for CASSPTRQDRETQYF.